The clone carrying this T cell receptor (beta chain) occurred a few times. The authors ran a second PCR of about 6 to 11 cycles using a sample-barcoded 5' primer and a J-beta primer mix. From the 5' RACE reads, TCRdb called clonotypes with MiXCR, one entry per CDR3 protein. Of hundreds of thousands of distinct CDR3 sequences in the sample, roughly 46% were seen once. This sample is part of a study of blood T cells in healthy people across ages. The sequence was obtained from a man older than 75 in good health. The specimen sequenced was blood.

The CDR3 bases are TGTGCCAGCAGTTCCAGGACAGGGACGCCCTACGAGCAGTACTTC. Translating gives CASSSRTGTPYEQYF. The V gene is TRBV6-5, the J gene TRBJ2-7; 8 positions match TRBD1. This CDR3 has 15 residues. From germline, CDR1 is MNHEY and CDR2 SVGAGI. V was clipped by 4 bases and J by 2 bases; unmatched bases: 7.